The rows below give T cell receptor beta chains drawn from one sample of a study of blood T cell repertoires in COVID-19. The data were produced by immunoSEQ multiplex PCR, yet TCRdb's version contains in-frame clones alone and is incomplete. The sample comprises 130,000 to 150,000 clones, around 81% of which are singletons, and 13% rests with the top ten. The sample comprised peripheral blood. These receptors were obtained from a man aged 55 to 70 with active or convalescent COVID-19. The CDR3 runs from the conserved cysteine through the conserved F or W. The D gene is left open where the match is weak. Clone size is shown for a subset of rows, as once, few, many or a class of expanded clone.

cdr3_nt: TGTGCCAGCAGTTTAGCCGCAGGGGGCGCGGTCGGGGAGCTGTTTTTT
cdr3_aa: CASSLAAGGAVGELFF
j_call: TRBJ2-2
d_call: TRBD1
clone_size: NA
v_call: TRBV27

cdr3_nt: TGTGCCAGCAGCTACTGGGACAGCTACGAGCAGTACTTC
cdr3_aa: CASSYWDSYEQYF
j_call: TRBJ2-7
d_call: TRBD1
clone_size: NA
v_call: TRBV7-8

cdr3_nt: TGTGCCACCACTTTGTACACTGAAGCTTTCTTT
cdr3_aa: CATTLYTEAFF
j_call: TRBJ1-1
d_call: NA
clone_size: NA
v_call: TRBV6-5

cdr3_nt: TGTGCCAGCAGCACGACAGGGAATCCCTACGAGCAGTACTTC
cdr3_aa: CASSTTGNPYEQYF
j_call: TRBJ2-7
d_call: TRBD1
clone_size: NA
v_call: TRBV6-2/TRBV6-3

cdr3_nt: TGTGCCAGCAGTTTAAGTCTCGGCAGGGAGGTCAATCAGCCCCAGCATTTT
cdr3_aa: CASSLSLGREVNQPQHF
j_call: TRBJ1-5
d_call: NA
clone_size: NA
v_call: TRBV28

cdr3_nt: TGTGCCAGCAGTCAGTCCGGGACTAGTACAGAGACCCAGTACTTC
cdr3_aa: CASSQSGTSTETQYF
j_call: TRBJ2-5
d_call: TRBD2
clone_size: NA
v_call: TRBV28

cdr3_nt: TGTGCCAGCAGTCCAAGGACAGGTTTCAATGAGCAGTTCTTC
cdr3_aa: CASSPRTGFNEQFF
j_call: TRBJ2-1
d_call: TRBD1
clone_size: NA
v_call: TRBV28

cdr3_nt: TGTGCCAGCAGCGACAGGGGCACTGAAGCTTTCTTT
cdr3_aa: CASSDRGTEAFF
j_call: TRBJ1-1
d_call: TRBD1
clone_size: NA
v_call: TRBV28

cdr3_nt: TGTGCCAGCAGCTTATGGCAGACAGTTGCAACTAATGAAAAACTGTTTTTT
cdr3_aa: CASSLWQTVATNEKLFF
j_call: TRBJ1-4
d_call: NA
clone_size: NA
v_call: TRBV7-9

cdr3_nt: TGCGCCAGCACCACCTCCCCAGCGGGAGACTTCAGTGAGCAGTTCTTC
cdr3_aa: CASTTSPAGDFSEQFF
j_call: TRBJ2-1
d_call: TRBD2
clone_size: NA
v_call: TRBV5-1

cdr3_nt: TGTGCCAGCAGTGGACGGGAAAGAGGGGAGACCCAGTACTTC
cdr3_aa: CASSGRERGETQYF
j_call: TRBJ2-5
d_call: NA
clone_size: NA
v_call: TRBV6-6

cdr3_nt: TGCAGCGTTGAAGATGACGGGGGAAACAATGAGCAGTTCTTC
cdr3_aa: CSVEDDGGNNEQFF
j_call: TRBJ2-1
d_call: NA
clone_size: NA
v_call: TRBV29-1

cdr3_nt: TGTGCCAGTAGTATCTCGACGGGGAACCGGGCGAATGAGCAGTTCTTC
cdr3_aa: CASSISTGNRANEQFF
j_call: TRBJ2-1
d_call: NA
clone_size: NA
v_call: TRBV19

cdr3_nt: TGCAGCGTTGAAGATCGTGGAGGGAGGGAGAGGGAGCAGTACTTC
cdr3_aa: CSVEDRGGREREQYF
j_call: TRBJ2-7
d_call: TRBD2
clone_size: once
v_call: TRBV29-1

cdr3_nt: TGTGCCAGCAGCGCGGTTTTGGATTCACCCCTCCACTTT
cdr3_aa: CASSAVLDSPLHF
j_call: TRBJ1-6
d_call: NA
clone_size: NA
v_call: TRBV12-3/TRBV12-4

cdr3_nt: TGTGCCACCAGAGGGAAAGGGGGACCCGGGGAGCTGTTTTTT
cdr3_aa: CATRGKGGPGELFF
j_call: TRBJ2-2
d_call: NA
clone_size: NA
v_call: TRBV3-1/TRBV3-2

cdr3_nt: TGCGCCAGCAGTCCAACAGGGGCAGGGACTGAAGCTTTCTTT
cdr3_aa: CASSPTGAGTEAFF
j_call: TRBJ1-1
d_call: TRBD1
clone_size: NA
v_call: TRBV4-1

cdr3_nt: TGTGCCACCAGCAGAGCGGTAGGACAAGCCTACGAGCAGTACTTC
cdr3_aa: CATSRAVGQAYEQYF
j_call: TRBJ2-7
d_call: NA
clone_size: few
v_call: TRBV15

cdr3_nt: TGTGCCAGCAGCCAAGCCACAGTCCTCTCCTACGAGCAGTACTTC
cdr3_aa: CASSQATVLSYEQYF
j_call: TRBJ2-7
d_call: NA
clone_size: NA
v_call: TRBV3-1/TRBV3-2

cdr3_nt: TGTGCCAGTAGTACAGGGAGGTTCAACAATGAGCAGTTCTTC
cdr3_aa: CASSTGRFNNEQFF
j_call: TRBJ2-1
d_call: NA
clone_size: NA
v_call: TRBV19

cdr3_nt: TGTGCCAGCAGTTCCCAGGGGGTCACTGAAGCTTTCTTT
cdr3_aa: CASSSQGVTEAFF
j_call: TRBJ1-1
d_call: TRBD1
clone_size: NA
v_call: TRBV6-6

cdr3_nt: TGTGCCAGCAGTTTATTAATCGGTCCGTATGGCTACACCTTC
cdr3_aa: CASSLLIGPYGYTF
j_call: TRBJ1-2
d_call: NA
clone_size: few
v_call: TRBV28

cdr3_nt: TGTGCCAGCAGCTTGGTTGGGACTAGCGGGAGCGGCGGCGAGCAGTTCTTC
cdr3_aa: CASSLVGTSGSGGEQFF
j_call: TRBJ2-1
d_call: TRBD2
clone_size: once
v_call: TRBV5-5

cdr3_nt: TGCGCCAGCAGCTTGGAAGCGGGAGGTACCGGGGAGCTGTTTTTT
cdr3_aa: CASSLEAGGTGELFF
j_call: TRBJ2-2
d_call: TRBD2
clone_size: NA
v_call: TRBV5-1

cdr3_nt: TGTGCCAGCATGGTCAGGGGCACTGAAGCTTTCTTT
cdr3_aa: CASMVRGTEAFF
j_call: TRBJ1-1
d_call: NA
clone_size: NA
v_call: TRBV6-5

cdr3_nt: TGTGCCAGCAGCTTTCCTGTCTCTGGAAACACCATATATTTT
cdr3_aa: CASSFPVSGNTIYF
j_call: TRBJ1-3
d_call: NA
clone_size: NA
v_call: TRBV11-2

cdr3_nt: TGTGCCAGCAGCCTAGTAGCGGGGAGATCCGATGAGCAGTTCTTC
cdr3_aa: CASSLVAGRSDEQFF
j_call: TRBJ2-1
d_call: TRBD2
clone_size: NA
v_call: TRBV7-3

cdr3_nt: TGTGCCAGCAGCTCCTTGAGGGCCGATCCCACAGATACGCAGTATTTT
cdr3_aa: CASSSLRADPTDTQYF
j_call: TRBJ2-3
d_call: NA
clone_size: once
v_call: TRBV5-6

cdr3_nt: TGTGCCAGCTGGGGACAGCTCTACGAGCAGTACTTC
cdr3_aa: CASWGQLYEQYF
j_call: TRBJ2-7
d_call: TRBD1
clone_size: few
v_call: TRBV6-5

cdr3_nt: TGCAGTGCTAGTACACCTAGCAATCAGCCCCAGCATTTT
cdr3_aa: CSASTPSNQPQHF
j_call: TRBJ1-5
d_call: NA
clone_size: NA
v_call: TRBV20-1

cdr3_nt: TGTGCCAGCAGCCAAGCCGGGACAGGGGTTGAAAAACTGTTTTTT
cdr3_aa: CASSQAGTGVEKLFF
j_call: TRBJ1-4
d_call: TRBD1
clone_size: NA
v_call: TRBV3-1/TRBV3-2

cdr3_nt: TGTGCCAGCAGTGATCAGGGGGCTTTGTCCGGGGAGCTGTTTTTT
cdr3_aa: CASSDQGALSGELFF
j_call: TRBJ2-2
d_call: TRBD1
clone_size: NA
v_call: TRBV6-1

cdr3_nt: TGTGCCAGCAGACAGGGGGCTGGGACTGGAAACACCATATATTTT
cdr3_aa: CASRQGAGTGNTIYF
j_call: TRBJ1-3
d_call: TRBD1
clone_size: NA
v_call: TRBV6-5

cdr3_nt: TGTGCCAGTAGTTTAGCGCTGAGCTCCTACAATGAGCAGTTCTTC
cdr3_aa: CASSLALSSYNEQFF
j_call: TRBJ2-1
d_call: NA
clone_size: NA
v_call: TRBV19

cdr3_nt: TGTGCCAGCAGCATTTCTCCGGGACTAGCGGGCCAGAGCTCCTACAATGAGCAGTTCTTC
cdr3_aa: CASSISPGLAGQSSYNEQFF
j_call: TRBJ2-1
d_call: TRBD2
clone_size: NA
v_call: TRBV9

cdr3_nt: TGTGCCAGTAGCAGCGGACGGACCTACGAGCAGTACTTC
cdr3_aa: CASSSGRTYEQYF
j_call: TRBJ2-7
d_call: NA
clone_size: NA
v_call: TRBV19

cdr3_nt: TGTGCCAGCAGCTTAGAGCCGAGGGCTCGGAATTCACCCCTCCACTTT
cdr3_aa: CASSLEPRARNSPLHF
j_call: TRBJ1-6
d_call: NA
clone_size: NA
v_call: TRBV7-3

cdr3_nt: TGTGCCAGCAGCTTGGAACAGGGTGGTTACAATGAGCAGTTCTTC
cdr3_aa: CASSLEQGGYNEQFF
j_call: TRBJ2-1
d_call: NA
clone_size: NA
v_call: TRBV5-4

cdr3_nt: TGTGCCATCACCGCAGGGGTTGAGTACACTGAAGCTTTCTTT
cdr3_aa: CAITAGVEYTEAFF
j_call: TRBJ1-1
d_call: NA
clone_size: NA
v_call: TRBV10-3

cdr3_nt: TGTGCCAGCTCACCGACAGTATCTGAAAAACTGTTTTTT
cdr3_aa: CASSPTVSEKLFF
j_call: TRBJ1-4
d_call: NA
clone_size: few
v_call: TRBV18

cdr3_nt: TGTGCCAGCAGCTTAGCACTAGCGGGAGTAAGTGAGCAGTTCTTC
cdr3_aa: CASSLALAGVSEQFF
j_call: TRBJ2-1
d_call: TRBD2
clone_size: NA
v_call: TRBV7-3

cdr3_nt: TGTGCCAGCAGCGCTCGGGAGCGGACCTACGAGCAGTACTTC
cdr3_aa: CASSARERTYEQYF
j_call: TRBJ2-7
d_call: NA
clone_size: NA
v_call: TRBV7-2

cdr3_nt: TGTGCCAGCAGTCCGCGACAAACGCATTCACCCCTCCACTTT
cdr3_aa: CASSPRQTHSPLHF
j_call: TRBJ1-6
d_call: NA
clone_size: few
v_call: TRBV21-1

cdr3_nt: TGTGCCAGCAGCCCACACCTTTCTGCGGACTATGGCTACACCTTC
cdr3_aa: CASSPHLSADYGYTF
j_call: TRBJ1-2
d_call: NA
clone_size: NA
v_call: TRBV4-2

cdr3_nt: TGTGCCAGTAGTAAAACAGGACAGAATCAGCCCCAGCATTTT
cdr3_aa: CASSKTGQNQPQHF
j_call: TRBJ1-5
d_call: NA
clone_size: few
v_call: TRBV19

cdr3_nt: TGTGCCAGCAGCGTAAGACACCTTAGCACAGATACGCAGTATTTT
cdr3_aa: CASSVRHLSTDTQYF
j_call: TRBJ2-3
d_call: NA
clone_size: NA
v_call: TRBV9

cdr3_nt: TGTGCCAGCACCCTGGACACACAAGAGACCCAGTACTTC
cdr3_aa: CASTLDTQETQYF
j_call: TRBJ2-5
d_call: NA
clone_size: few
v_call: TRBV3-1/TRBV3-2

cdr3_nt: TGTGCCAGCAGCTTGTTACTAGCGTATTACAATGAGCAGTTCTTC
cdr3_aa: CASSLLLAYYNEQFF
j_call: TRBJ2-1
d_call: TRBD2
clone_size: NA
v_call: TRBV5-6

cdr3_nt: TGTGCCAGCAGCCGCGGGAGCCCCCGTCTGATGTACGAGCAGTACTTC
cdr3_aa: CASSRGSPRLMYEQYF
j_call: TRBJ2-7
d_call: NA
clone_size: NA
v_call: TRBV21-1

cdr3_nt: TGTGCCAGCAGTTACTCGGGTAGCGGCACCGTCGAGCAGTACTTC
cdr3_aa: CASSYSGSGTVEQYF
j_call: TRBJ2-7
d_call: NA
clone_size: NA
v_call: TRBV6-2/TRBV6-3

cdr3_nt: TGTGCCAGCAGTTCAGGGATTGCGATAGACTATGGCTACACCTTC
cdr3_aa: CASSSGIAIDYGYTF
j_call: TRBJ1-2
d_call: NA
clone_size: NA
v_call: TRBV7-2